These 11 T cell receptor beta chains share one sample of origin, sequenced in a study of cytomegalovirus exposure and HLA in healthy donors. Repertoires were generated with immunoSEQ multiplex PCR, while TCRdb's copy carries only in-frame clones and drops some. The repertoire holds about 150,000 clones, with 80% to 90% as singletons. The sequencing input was PBMCs. These receptors came from a man aged 18 to 30 in good health and CMV-seropositive.

The V call is TRBV30, the J call TRBJ2-7; D is perhaps TRBD2 (6 bases). Per the germline V gene, CDR1 is GTSNPN and CDR2 is SVGIG (reference sequence). CDR3 size: 14 residues. The germline V and J ends were trimmed by 0 bases and 0 bases, with 9 bases remaining between them. CDR3 nucleotides: TGTGCCTGGAGTGTAGCGGGTCCCTCCTACGAGCAGTACTTC. Protein sequence: CAWSVAGPSYEQYF.

J is TRBJ2-2 and V is TRBV7-6; TRBD1 might be the D (5 bases). Trimming stripped 5 bases from V and 6 bases from J, with 10 bases between. This CDR3 contains 13 residues. The germline CDR1 and CDR2 sequences are SGHVS and FNYEAQ. The chain's CDR3 is CASSLVGAGELFF. The CDR3 region has the DNA TGTGCCAGCAGCCTAGTAGGGGCCGGGGAGCTGTTTTTT.

The chain joins TRBV5-1 to TRBJ1-2, with D tentatively TRBD1 (5 bases). Germline loops: CDR1 SGHRS, CDR2 YFSETQ. The CDR3 is 18 amino acids. The V and J ends lost 4 bases and 4 bases respectively, with 26 bases between them. Written as DNA, the CDR3 is TGCGCCAGCAGCCTTGGCTCAGGGAACTCCCTTTCATCCTATGGCTACACCTTC. This encodes CASSLGSGNSLSSYGYTF.

The rearrangement joins TRBV5-1 to TRBJ2-1, with D unclear. The CDR3 has 17 residues. Per the germline V gene, CDR1 is SGHRS and CDR2 is YFSETQ. The V and J ends lost 1 base and 0 bases respectively, with 14 bases between them. CDR3 DNA: TGCGCCAGCAGCTTGATTTCGGCGGTTAGCTCCTACAATGAGCAGTTCTTC. Amino acids: CASSLISAVSSYNEQFF.

The V and J genes are TRBV14 and TRBJ1-2, with D tentatively TRBD1 (6 bases). Trimming took off 3 bases at V and 2 bases at J, with 10 bases between the two ends. Germline V lookup: CDR1 SGHDN, CDR2 FVKESK. CDR3 length equals 14 residues. CDR3 DNA: TGTGCCAGCAGCCAGGAACAGGGCAACTATGGCTACACCTTC. Its translation is CASSQEQGNYGYTF.

This clone appeared once. The chain uses TRBV4-2 and TRBJ2-5, with TRBD1 identical over 9 bases. Germline V gene lookup returns CDR1 LGHNA and CDR2 YNFKEQ. Trimming at V came to 4 bases and at J to 5 bases, leaving 8 bases not matched to a gene. This CDR3 is built from 15 residues. The CDR3: CASSPGDRVSETQYF. The CDR3, as DNA: TGTGCCAGCAGCCCCGGGGACAGGGTGTCGGAGACCCAGTACTTC.

This clone was detected only a few times. This chain links TRBV30 with TRBJ2-7, with D tentatively TRBD1 (6 bases). CDR1 is GTSNPN and CDR2 is SVGIG in the germline V gene (reference sequence). V dropped 5 bases and J dropped 2 bases, with 10 bases sitting between them. The CDR3 runs to 12 residues. The CDR3, as DNA: TGTGCCTGGGTGGACAGTACCTACGAGCAGTACTTC. It translates to CAWVDSTYEQYF.

The V call is TRBV18, the J call TRBJ1-6, with no clear D. V lost 4 bases to trimming and J lost 5 bases, with 15 bases between them. Germline CDR1 KGHSH, CDR2 LQKENI. This CDR3 spans 16 amino acids. The CDR3 region is CASSRVEGLNNSPLHF. The DNA for the CDR3 is TGTGCCAGCTCACGCGTAGAGGGCCTTAATAATTCACCCCTCCACTTT. Together with reference TRBV18 and TRBJ1-6, the CDR3 gives the full variable domain: NAGVMQNPRHLVRRRGQEARLRCSPMKGHSHVYWYRQLPEEGLKFMVYLQKENIIDESGMPKERFSAEFPKEGPSILRIQQVVRGDSAAYFCASSRVEGLNNSPLHFGNGTRLTVT.

This clone was seen a single time. The rearrangement joins TRBV5-6 to TRBJ2-2; the D gene is possibly TRBD1 (6 bases). The V gene's germline CDR1 is SGHDT and CDR2 YYEEEE. The germline V and J ends were trimmed by 3 bases and 0 bases, with 18 bases remaining between them. This CDR3 is 18 amino acids long. This CDR3 reads CASSCFTLGTTNTGELFF. The CDR3 nucleotides read TGTGCCAGCAGCTGCTTTACCCTTGGGACAACGAACACCGGGGAGCTGTTTTTT.

CDR3 residues: CASSYSGVGYEYF. For the CDR3, the DNA is TGTGCCAGCAGTTACTCCGGAGTTGGGTATGAGTACTTC. V and J are TRBV6-5 and TRBJ2-7; D gene ambiguous. Germline CDR1 MNHEY, CDR2 SVGAGI. The CDR3 has 13 amino acids. Trimming removed 0 bases at V and 11 bases at J, with 14 bases between.

The chain links TRBV27 to TRBJ2-7, with D possibly being TRBD2 (5 bases). Germline CDR1 reads MNHEY; CDR2 reads SMNVEV (reference sequence). The germline V and J ends were trimmed by 2 bases and 5 bases, with 16 bases remaining between them. The CDR3 runs to 15 residues. The CDR3 DNA is TGTGCCAGCAGTTTAAGCGGCGTGCTCTTGGACGAGCAGTACTTC. It specifies CASSLSGVLLDEQYF.